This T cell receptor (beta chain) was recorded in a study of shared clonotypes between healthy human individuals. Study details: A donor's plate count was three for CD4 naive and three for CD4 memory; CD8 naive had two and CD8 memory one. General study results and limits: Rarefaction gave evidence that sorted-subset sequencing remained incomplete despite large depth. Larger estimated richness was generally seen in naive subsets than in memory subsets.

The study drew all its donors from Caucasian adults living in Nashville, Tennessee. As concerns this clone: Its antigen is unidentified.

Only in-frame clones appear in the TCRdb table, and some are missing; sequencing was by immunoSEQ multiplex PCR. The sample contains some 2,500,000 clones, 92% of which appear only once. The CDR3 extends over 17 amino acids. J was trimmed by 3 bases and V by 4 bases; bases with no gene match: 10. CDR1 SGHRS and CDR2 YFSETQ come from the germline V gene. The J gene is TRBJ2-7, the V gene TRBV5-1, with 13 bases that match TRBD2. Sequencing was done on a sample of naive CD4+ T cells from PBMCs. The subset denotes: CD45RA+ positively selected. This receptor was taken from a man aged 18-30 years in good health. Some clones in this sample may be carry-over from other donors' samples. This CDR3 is CASSRPGLAGVGYEQYF. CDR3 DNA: TGCGCCAGCAGCCGTCCCGGACTAGCGGGAGTGGGCTACGAGCAGTACTTC.